This T cell receptor (beta chain) comes out of a study of blood T cell repertoires in COVID-19. V was cut by 4 bases and J by 1 base, with 7 bases left in between. Germline lookup yields CDR1 SEHNR and CDR2 FQNEAQ (reference sequence). The CDR3 runs 13 residues. TCRdb keeps only in-frame clones here, not all; method: immunoSEQ multiplex PCR. The sample shows 200,000 to 250,000 clones, about 81% of them seen only once. Enrollment of patients from Seattle took place during active infection, with longitudinal follow-up. The rearrangement uses TRBV7-9 and TRBJ1-1; tentative D call: TRBD1 (5 bases). The sample comprised peripheral blood. The TCR was taken from a woman aged 80 or older with COVID-19, enrolled during active disease. Here the CDR3 DNA reads TGTGCCAGCAGCTCAGGGTCGAACACTGAAGCTTTCTTT. Its translation: CASSSGSNTEAFF.